The clone carrying this T cell receptor beta chain came up a few times. This specimen belongs to a study of neurological immune-mediated disorders. One entry per CDR3 protein, called by TCRdb with MiXCR from the 5' RACE reads. The top ten hold 9.5% to 12% of the sample, which has approximately 45,000 distinct CDR3 sequences, roughly 14% seen once. Trimming left V 10 bases short and J 8 bases short, with 21 bases between. The germline V gene encodes CDR1 LGHDT and CDR2 YNNKEL (reference sequence). CDR3 length: 14 amino acids. Stated time point: longitudinal time-point 3. The chain uses TRBV3-1 and TRBJ2-1; no clear D gene. The receptor's source is a man between 25 and 39 years old in good health. The sequenced sample consisted of PBMCs. The CDR3 reads CATADRDGFDEQFF. The CDR3 DNA reads as TGTGCCACCGCGGACCGTGACGGTTTCGATGAGCAGTTCTTC.